This T cell receptor (beta chain) is drawn from a study of T cells after posttransplantation cyclophosphamide. Study-level findings and limits: After PTCy, TRB diversity resembled that of CNI/methotrexate controls. Blood and skin or GI T cell repertoires showed limited TRB overlap. Donor-recipient repertoire similarity was low at 1-2 months, rising over year one.

A note on this clone: Its antigen is unknown.

Busulfan-fludarabine conditioning, marrow transplant, and cyclophosphamide on days +3 and +4 were administered. The V gene's germline CDR1 is SEHNR and CDR2 FQNEAQ (reference sequence). Trimming cost V 2 bases and J 4 bases, with 9 bases left between them. The CDR3 length is 14 residues. Profiled with immunoSEQ multiplex PCR; TCRdb holds only in-frame clones, not every one. The sample includes about 6,800 clones, roughly 94% of them seen just once. This specimen consisted of PBMCs, obtained around 1,300 days after allogeneic stem cell transplant with posttransplant cyclophosphamide. The receptor's source is a female patient in her fifties or sixties who received an allogeneic stem cell transplant from a related donor, was CMV-positive, and had no GVHD. Part of the T cell pool may stem from the graft donor. The chain recombines TRBV7-9 with TRBJ2-1; weak D call: TRBD2 (5 bases). The CDR3: CASSLTTRYNEQFF. CDR3 coding DNA: TGTGCCAGCAGCTTAACCACTAGATACAATGAGCAGTTCTTC.